The rows below give T cell receptor beta chains drawn from one sample of a study of T cell responses to AZD1222 COVID-19 vaccine. The assay was immunoSEQ multiplex PCR, and TCRdb's table has in-frame clones only and misses some. This sample has 110,000 or so clones; approximately 89% occur once, and the top ten carry 3.1%. Sequencing used peripheral blood, obtained on day 0 of MenACWY control vaccination. These receptors were taken from an adult in good health. CDR3s include the opening cysteine and the closing phenylalanine or tryptophan. The D gene is left open where the match is weak. Expanded clones are given a class, and other clones once, few, many or no size at all.

TGTGCCAGTAGTCCCGACGGGGGAAACTATGGCTACACCTTC | CASSPDGGNYGYTF | TRBV19 | - | TRBJ1-2 | -
TGTGCCAGCAGCCAAGGGACAGGGGGTAACTATGGCTACACCTTC | CASSQGTGGNYGYTF | TRBV6-5 | - | TRBJ1-2 | TRBD1
TGTGCTAGTGGTCCAATCGGGGTTGACGAGCAGTACTTC | CASGPIGVDEQYF | TRBV12-5 | - | TRBJ2-7 | -
TGTGCCAGCAGTGAGGCGGGGACGTGGGACGAGCAGTACTTC | CASSEAGTWDEQYF | TRBV6-1 | - | TRBJ2-7 | -
TGTGCCAGCAGTTTAAGGGGGCAGTACGAGCAGTACTTC | CASSLRGQYEQYF | TRBV12-3/TRBV12-4 | - | TRBJ2-7 | TRBD1
TGTGCCAGCAGTGCTAGCGGGGGGGGCAAAAACATTCAGTACTTC | CASSASGGGKNIQYF | TRBV6-2/TRBV6-3 | - | TRBJ2-4 | TRBD2
TGTGCCAGCAGCGCAAGTCATGAGCAGTTCTTC | CASSASHEQFF | TRBV5-6 | - | TRBJ2-1 | -
TGTGCCACCGAAAACAGGGGAACCTCCTACGAGCAGTACTTC | CATENRGTSYEQYF | TRBV6-5 | - | TRBJ2-7 | TRBD1
TGTGCCAGCAGCCTTCTACCGGGACACGATCCCTACGAGCAGTACTTC | CASSLLPGHDPYEQYF | TRBV7-2 | - | TRBJ2-7 | -
TGTGCCACCAGCAGTAACCGACAGGGGGCGGGTGAGCAGTTCTTC | CATSSNRQGAGEQFF | TRBV15 | - | TRBJ2-1 | TRBD1
TGCGCCAGCAGCCAAGATGGCAGATATAGCAATCAGCCCCAGCATTTT | CASSQDGRYSNQPQHF | TRBV4-3 | - | TRBJ1-5 | -
TGTGCCACCAGCAGAGATGAGGCAATTGGACAGGAGCGGTGGGAGAACACTGAAGCTTTCTTT | CATSRDEAIGQERWENTEAFF | TRBV15 | - | TRBJ1-1 | TRBD1
TGCGCCAGCAGCTCGACAGGGCCCTACGAGCAGTACTTC | CASSSTGPYEQYF | TRBV5-1 | - | TRBJ2-7 | TRBD1
TGTGCCAGCAGCCTCACCAGGGTTACCACCGGGGAGCTGTTTTTT | CASSLTRVTTGELFF | TRBV7-9 | once | TRBJ2-2 | -
TGTGCCAGCTCACCCCGGACTGGGTGGGAGACCCAGTACTTC | CASSPRTGWETQYF | TRBV18 | - | TRBJ2-5 | -
TGTGCCAGCAGTTCGACCACCTGGGATACGCAGTATTTT | CASSSTTWDTQYF | TRBV5-4 | - | TRBJ2-3 | -
TGTGCCAGCAGCCAAGCCAGCACAGATACGCAGTATTTT | CASSQASTDTQYF | TRBV13 | - | TRBJ2-3 | -
TGTGCCAGCAGCATCCCTTTGGACAGGGGGCATGGCTACACCTTC | CASSIPLDRGHGYTF | TRBV21-1 | - | TRBJ1-2 | -
TGTGCCAGCAGCTTGAACGGGGGGGTTCGGGTGTATACGCAGTATTTT | CASSLNGGVRVYTQYF | TRBV5-4 | - | TRBJ2-3 | TRBD2
TGTGCCAGCAGTTTGGTACGGGGCCCCACCGGGGAGCTGTTTTTT | CASSLVRGPTGELFF | TRBV27 | - | TRBJ2-2 | -
TGTGCCAGCAGCCGGGGACGGGGGGACTATGGCTACACCTTC | CASSRGRGDYGYTF | TRBV28 | - | TRBJ1-2 | -
TGTGCCAGCAGCAGCCAAGGAATAGGGGGCAATGGCTACACCTTC | CASSSQGIGGNGYTF | TRBV4-2 | - | TRBJ1-2 | TRBD1
TGTGCCAGCAGCTTGGCGGCAGGGGTGTACAATGAGCAGTTCTTC | CASSLAAGVYNEQFF | TRBV5-5 | - | TRBJ2-1 | -
TGCGCCAGCAGCCTAGGGGGGAACACCAACACTGAAGCTTTCTTT | CASSLGGNTNTEAFF | TRBV5-1 | - | TRBJ1-1 | -
TGTGCCAGTAGTATTCTAGCGGGGGGGACAGATACGCAGTATTTT | CASSILAGGTDTQYF | TRBV19 | - | TRBJ2-3 | TRBD2
TGTGCCTGGAGAGCCGAAAGACTGTTTTTT | CAWRAERLFF | TRBV30 | - | TRBJ1-4 | -
TGTGCCAGCAGCCTCGGGACTAGCGTCTACAATGAGCAGTTCTTC | CASSLGTSVYNEQFF | TRBV7-2 | - | TRBJ2-1 | TRBD2
TGTGCCAGCAGCCCAGGACTAGCGGGGTACAATGAGCAGTTCTTC | CASSPGLAGYNEQFF | TRBV27 | - | TRBJ2-1 | TRBD2
TGTGCCAGCAGTTCCAGGGCCCAGCCCCAGCATTTT | CASSSRAQPQHF | TRBV12-3/TRBV12-4 | - | TRBJ1-5 | -
TGTGCCATCAGGATCGGGACAGGGCTTGGCGAGCAGTACTTC | CAIRIGTGLGEQYF | TRBV10-3 | - | TRBJ2-7 | TRBD1
TGCGCCAGCAGCCAGGGACAGGGACCCCTTACCGGGGAGCTGTTTTTT | CASSQGQGPLTGELFF | TRBV5-1 | - | TRBJ2-2 | TRBD1
TGTGCCAGCAGCGTAGCCGCCACAGATACGCAGTATTTT | CASSVAATDTQYF | TRBV9 | - | TRBJ2-3 | -
TGTGCCAGCAGCTTGCAGGGGGGAGGCCAGCCCCAGCATTTT | CASSLQGGGQPQHF | TRBV5-4 | - | TRBJ1-5 | TRBD1
TGTGCCTGGAGTGCGGCAGGGGCGGACATCTCTGAAGCTTTCTTT | CAWSAAGADISEAFF | TRBV30 | - | TRBJ1-1 | -
TGTGCCAGCAGTTTAGTCGGCGGGACAAACTACGAGCAGTACTTC | CASSLVGGTNYEQYF | TRBV27 | - | TRBJ2-7 | -
TGTGCCAGCAGCGACAACACGGGAGGGACAGGGTATGGTTCACCCCTCCACTTT | CASSDNTGGTGYGSPLHF | TRBV7-9 | - | TRBJ1-6 | TRBD1